The clone carrying this T cell receptor beta chain was recorded a few times. The antigen remains unidentified. Using constant-segment primers, 5'RACE produced TCR alpha and TCR beta cDNA libraries carrying sample barcodes and UMIs. TCRdb itself ran the 5' RACE reads through MiXCR, one entry per CDR3 protein. This repertoire shows hundreds of thousands of distinct CDR3 sequences, 20% to 25% found once; its top ten account for roughly a fifth. The source of the sample is a study of T-cell memory formation after mild COVID-19. Overall study: Most TCR clusters belonged to a single donor.

The CDR3 totals 16 residues. J was trimmed by 1 base and V by 6 bases; bases with no gene match: 6. Study-level findings and limits: CM and EM subsets held most contracting CD4+ clones; EMRA held CD8+ ones. The pre-infection memory compartment contained some responding clones, suggesting cross-reactive memory joined.

The genes are TRBV12-3 or TRBV12-4 and TRBJ2-3; TRBD2 matches at 11 bases. The sequencing input was PBMCs or a T cell subset sorted from them (not recorded which). This sequence originates from a man younger than 35 who had mild COVID-19 (a few samples of this study predate the infection). Cell type and time point are not known. The CDR3 nucleotides are TGTGCCAGCAGCCGTCCGGGACTAGCGGGCACAGATACGCAGTATTTT. The encoded protein is CASSRPGLAGTDTQYF.